This T cell receptor beta chain was recovered during a study of blood T cell repertoires in COVID-19. Across the study: In each case, the material was cDNA or gDNA derived from T cells, B-cell-depleted T cells, or PBMCs.

Per the original data handling: Estimates of nucleated cell counts were drawn from the amplification of reference gene primers. Clones were read by immunoSEQ multiplex PCR, and TCRdb kept only the in-frame ones, dropping some. V and J calls and clone size are copied from that table; D and trimming were computed from the DNA. The sample yields 200,000 to 300,000 clones, just under 85% seen once. V dropped 4 bases and J dropped 3 bases, with 12 bases sitting between them. Germline lookup yields CDR1 SGHKS and CDR2 YYEKEE (reference sequence). The CDR3 spans 14 residues. The clonotype was recovered from a woman aged 60-75 years with active or convalescent COVID-19. What was sequenced was peripheral blood. The J gene is TRBJ2-3, the V gene TRBV5-5; possibly TRBD2 for D (6 bases). CDR3 sequence reads: CASSTLARTDTQYF. The CDR3 DNA sequence: TGTGCCAGCAGCACCCTAGCGCGAACAGATACGCAGTATTTT.